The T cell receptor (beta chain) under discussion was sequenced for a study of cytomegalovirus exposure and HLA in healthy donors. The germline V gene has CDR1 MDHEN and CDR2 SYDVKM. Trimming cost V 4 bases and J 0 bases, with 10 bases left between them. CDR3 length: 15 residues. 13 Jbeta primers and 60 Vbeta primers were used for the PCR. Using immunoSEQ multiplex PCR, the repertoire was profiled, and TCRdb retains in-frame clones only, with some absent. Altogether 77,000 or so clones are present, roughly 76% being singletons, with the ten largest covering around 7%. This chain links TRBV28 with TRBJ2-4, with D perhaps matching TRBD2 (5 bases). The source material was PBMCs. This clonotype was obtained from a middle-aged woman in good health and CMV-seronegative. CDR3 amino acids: CASSSRGLAKNIQYF. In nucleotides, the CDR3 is TGTGCCAGCAGTTCCCGCGGACTAGCCAAAAACATTCAGTACTTC.